Listed below are T cell receptor beta chains from one sample, sequenced in a study of Tregs in tolerant kidney transplant recipients. Measured with immunoSEQ multiplex PCR; TCRdb has only the in-frame clones, and not every one. The table includes about 94,000 clones, 80% to 95% detected once. The material sequenced was CD4+ T cells from blood, taken before the transplant. All receptors come from a human donor who received a combined kidney and bone marrow transplant. The CDR3 runs from the conserved cysteine through the conserved F or W. A D gene is named only where the DNA matches it firmly.

j_gene: TRBJ2-5
v_gene: TRBV4-3
d_gene: TRBD2
len: 14
CDR3aa: CASSQQRGSETQYF
CDR3nt: TGCGCCAGCAGCCAACAGCGGGGGTCGGAGACCCAGTACTTC

j_gene: TRBJ2-7
v_gene: TRBV19
d_gene: TRBD2
len: 16
CDR3aa: CASSIVAVAGVGEQYF
CDR3nt: TGTGCCAGTAGTATAGTCGCGGTAGCGGGAGTGGGAGAGCAGTACTTC

j_gene: TRBJ1-5
v_gene: TRBV7-2
d_gene: TRBD1
len: 17
CDR3aa: CASSPGTGQRGNQPQHF
CDR3nt: TGTGCCAGCAGTCCCGGGACAGGACAAAGAGGCAATCAGCCCCAGCATTTT

j_gene: TRBJ2-7
v_gene: TRBV4-1
d_gene: NA
len: 15
CDR3aa: CASSQVVTFTYEQYF
CDR3nt: TGCGCCAGCAGCCAAGTAGTAACCTTCACCTACGAGCAGTACTTC

j_gene: TRBJ2-7
v_gene: TRBV5-1
d_gene: TRBD2
len: 16
CDR3aa: CASSLGSGSLIYEQYF
CDR3nt: TGCGCCAGCAGCTTGGGTAGCGGGAGCTTAATCTACGAGCAGTACTTC

j_gene: TRBJ1-6
v_gene: TRBV7-2
d_gene: TRBD1
len: 15
CDR3aa: CASSPRTGGSSPLHF
CDR3nt: TGTGCCAGCAGCCCACGGACAGGTGGGAGTTCCCCCCTCCACTTT

j_gene: TRBJ2-7
v_gene: TRBV11-2
d_gene: TRBD1
len: 14
CDR3aa: CASRTGSIAYEQYF
CDR3nt: TGTGCCAGCAGGACAGGGAGTATCGCCTACGAGCAGTACTTC

j_gene: TRBJ2-5
v_gene: TRBV7-9
d_gene: NA
len: 14
CDR3aa: CASSLGGVLETQYF
CDR3nt: TGTGCCAGCAGCTTAGGGGGGGTTTTGGAGACCCAGTACTTC

j_gene: TRBJ2-7
v_gene: TRBV14
d_gene: NA
len: 14
CDR3aa: CASSQFFSSYEQYF
CDR3nt: TGTGCCAGCAGCCAATTTTTCTCCTCCTACGAGCAGTACTTC

j_gene: TRBJ1-5
v_gene: TRBV18
d_gene: NA
len: 12
CDR3aa: CASSPNGEPQHF
CDR3nt: TGTGCCAGCTCACCAAACGGGGAGCCCCAGCATTTT

j_gene: TRBJ1-2
v_gene: TRBV18
d_gene: TRBD1
len: 15
CDR3aa: CASSQFDRAGLGYTF
CDR3nt: TGTGCCAGCTCACAATTCGACAGGGCTGGATTGGGCTACACCTTC